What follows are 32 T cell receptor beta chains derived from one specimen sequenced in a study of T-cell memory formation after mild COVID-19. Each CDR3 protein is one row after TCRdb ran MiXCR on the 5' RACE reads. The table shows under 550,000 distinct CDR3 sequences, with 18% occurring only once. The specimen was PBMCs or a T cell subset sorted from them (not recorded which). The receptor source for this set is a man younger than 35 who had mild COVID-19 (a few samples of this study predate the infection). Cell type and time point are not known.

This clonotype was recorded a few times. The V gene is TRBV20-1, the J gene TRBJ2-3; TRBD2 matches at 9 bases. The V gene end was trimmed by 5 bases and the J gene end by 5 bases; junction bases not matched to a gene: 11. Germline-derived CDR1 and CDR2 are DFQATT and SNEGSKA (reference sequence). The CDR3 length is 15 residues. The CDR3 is CSASLGGGAGDTQYF. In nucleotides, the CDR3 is TGCAGTGCTTCTCTCGGCGGGGGGGCCGGAGATACGCAGTATTTT.

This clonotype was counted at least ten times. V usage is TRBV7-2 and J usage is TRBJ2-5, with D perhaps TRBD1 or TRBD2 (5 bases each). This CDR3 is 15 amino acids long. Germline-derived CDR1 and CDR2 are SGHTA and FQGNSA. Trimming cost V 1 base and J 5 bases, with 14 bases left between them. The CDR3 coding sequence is TGTGCCAGCAGCTTAGGGTCGGGGCTCTGGGAGACCCAGTACTTC. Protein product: CASSLGSGLWETQYF.

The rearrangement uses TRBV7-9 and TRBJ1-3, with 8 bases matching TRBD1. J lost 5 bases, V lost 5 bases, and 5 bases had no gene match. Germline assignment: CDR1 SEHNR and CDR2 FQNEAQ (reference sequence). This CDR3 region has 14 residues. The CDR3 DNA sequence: TGTGCCAGCAGCCCCCGACAGGGGCGAAACACCATATATTTT. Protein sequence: CASSPRQGRNTIYF.

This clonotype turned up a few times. The CDR3 DNA is TGCGCCAGCAGCCCGAAACCGGACAGGGTAGATGGCTACACCTTC. The encoded protein is CASSPKPDRVDGYTF. This sequence joins TRBV4-3 and TRBJ1-2; 8 bases agree with TRBD1. Germline V gene sequence: CDR1 LGHNA, CDR2 YSLEER. This CDR3 spans 15 amino acids. Unmatched junction bases numbered 10, after V lost 4 bases and J lost 6 bases.

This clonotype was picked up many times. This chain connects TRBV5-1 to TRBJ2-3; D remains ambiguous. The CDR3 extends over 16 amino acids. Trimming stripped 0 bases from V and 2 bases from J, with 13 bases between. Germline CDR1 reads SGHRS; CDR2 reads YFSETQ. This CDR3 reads CASSLELLGLTDTQYF. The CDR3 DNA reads TGCGCCAGCAGCTTGGAACTACTTGGGCTCACAGATACGCAGTATTTT.

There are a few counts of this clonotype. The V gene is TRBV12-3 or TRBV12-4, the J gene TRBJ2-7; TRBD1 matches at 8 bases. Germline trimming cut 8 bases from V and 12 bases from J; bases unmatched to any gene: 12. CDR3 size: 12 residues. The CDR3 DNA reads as TGTGCCAGCGGGTGGACAGGGATGAATTGGTACTTC. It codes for CASGWTGMNWYF.

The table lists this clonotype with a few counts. This chain's CDR3 is CASSYYGGPDTQYF. In DNA form, the CDR3 reads TGTGCCAGCAGTTACTACGGGGGGCCAGATACGCAGTATTTT. This chain joins TRBV6-5 and TRBJ2-3; TRBD2 is a possible D gene (7 bases). Deletions cut 1 base from V and 4 bases from J, with 9 bases between. There are 14 residues in the CDR3. Germline V gene lookup returns CDR1 MNHEY and CDR2 SVGAGI.

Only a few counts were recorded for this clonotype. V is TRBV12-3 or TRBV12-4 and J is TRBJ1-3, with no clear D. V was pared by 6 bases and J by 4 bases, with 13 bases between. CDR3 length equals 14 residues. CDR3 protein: CASSSKRPGNTIYF. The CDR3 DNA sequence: TGTGCCAGCAGCAGTAAGCGTCCCGGAAACACCATATATTTT.

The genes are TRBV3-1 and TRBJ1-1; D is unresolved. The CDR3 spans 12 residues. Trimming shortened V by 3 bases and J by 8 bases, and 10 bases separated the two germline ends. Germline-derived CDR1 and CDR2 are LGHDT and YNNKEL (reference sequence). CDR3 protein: CASSHLEGEAFF. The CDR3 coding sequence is TGTGCCAGCAGCCACCTCGAGGGAGAAGCTTTCTTT.

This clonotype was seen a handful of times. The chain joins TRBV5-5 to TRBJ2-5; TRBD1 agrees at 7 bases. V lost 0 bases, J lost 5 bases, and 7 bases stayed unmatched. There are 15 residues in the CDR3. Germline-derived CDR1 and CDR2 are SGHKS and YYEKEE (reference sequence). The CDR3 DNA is TGTGCCAGCAGCTTGGTTACAGGGGTGATGGAGACCCAGTACTTC. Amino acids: CASSLVTGVMETQYF.

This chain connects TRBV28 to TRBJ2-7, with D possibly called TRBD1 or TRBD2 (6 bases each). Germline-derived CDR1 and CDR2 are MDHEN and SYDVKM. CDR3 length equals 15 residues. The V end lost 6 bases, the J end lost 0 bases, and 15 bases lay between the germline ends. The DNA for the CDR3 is TGTGCCAGCAGCAATCCCGGGGGCTACTCCTACGAGCAGTACGTC. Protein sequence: CASSNPGGYSYEQYV.

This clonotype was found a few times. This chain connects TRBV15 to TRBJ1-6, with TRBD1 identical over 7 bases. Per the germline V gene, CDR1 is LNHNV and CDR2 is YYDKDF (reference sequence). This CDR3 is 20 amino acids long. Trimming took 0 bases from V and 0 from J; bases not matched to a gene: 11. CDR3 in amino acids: CATSRDFLDRPHSYNSPLHF. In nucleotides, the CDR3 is TGTGCCACCAGCAGAGATTTCCTGGACAGGCCGCACTCCTATAATTCACCCCTCCACTTT.

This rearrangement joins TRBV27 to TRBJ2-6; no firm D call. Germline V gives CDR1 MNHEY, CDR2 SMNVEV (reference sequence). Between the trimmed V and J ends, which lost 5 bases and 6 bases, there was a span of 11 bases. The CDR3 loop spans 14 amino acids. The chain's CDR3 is CASSIPGQANVLTF. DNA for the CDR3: TGTGCCAGCAGTATACCGGGCCAGGCCAACGTCCTGACTTTC.

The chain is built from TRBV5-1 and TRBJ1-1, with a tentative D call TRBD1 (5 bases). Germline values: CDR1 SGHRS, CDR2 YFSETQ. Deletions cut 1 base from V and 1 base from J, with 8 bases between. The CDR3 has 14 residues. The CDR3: CASSLNQGNTEAFF. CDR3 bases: TGCGCCAGCAGCTTGAATCAGGGGAACACTGAAGCTTTCTTT.

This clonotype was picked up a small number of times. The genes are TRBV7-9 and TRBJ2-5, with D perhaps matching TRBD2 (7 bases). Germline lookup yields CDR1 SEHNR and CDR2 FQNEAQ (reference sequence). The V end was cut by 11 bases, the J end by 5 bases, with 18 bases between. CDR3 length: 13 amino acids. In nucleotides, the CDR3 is TGTGCCGCAGGAGGGGGGGGTTCGGAGACCCAGTACTTC. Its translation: CAAGGGGSETQYF.

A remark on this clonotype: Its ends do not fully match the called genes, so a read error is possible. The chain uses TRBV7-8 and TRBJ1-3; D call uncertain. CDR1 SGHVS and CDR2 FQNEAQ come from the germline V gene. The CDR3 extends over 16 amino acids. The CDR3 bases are TGTGCCAGCAGCCTAGCAGCCAAGGGCGCTGGAAACACCATATATTTT. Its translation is CASSLAAKGAGNTIYF.

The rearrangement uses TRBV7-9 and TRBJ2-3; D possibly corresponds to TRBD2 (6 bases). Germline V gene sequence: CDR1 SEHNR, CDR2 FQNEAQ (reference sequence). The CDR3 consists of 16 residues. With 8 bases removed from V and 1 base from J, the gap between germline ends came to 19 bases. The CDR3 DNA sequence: TGTGCCAGCCGAACCGCCGGGGGAGAAGGCACAGATACGCAGTATTTT. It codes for CASRTAGGEGTDTQYF.

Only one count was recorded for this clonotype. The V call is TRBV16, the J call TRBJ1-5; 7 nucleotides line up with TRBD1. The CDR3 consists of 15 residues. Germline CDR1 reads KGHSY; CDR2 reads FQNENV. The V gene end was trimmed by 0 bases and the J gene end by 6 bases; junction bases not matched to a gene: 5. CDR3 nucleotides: TGTGCCAGCAGCCAATCAGGGGGCGGGGGTCAGCCCCAGCATTTT. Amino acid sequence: CASSQSGGGGQPQHF.

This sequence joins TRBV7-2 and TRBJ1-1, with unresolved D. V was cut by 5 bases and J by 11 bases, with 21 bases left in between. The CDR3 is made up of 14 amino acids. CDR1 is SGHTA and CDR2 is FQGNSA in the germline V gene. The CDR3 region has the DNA TGTGCCAGCAGCCTGGTGGTGAGGATCGAGCGGGCTTTCTTT. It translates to CASSLVVRIERAFF.

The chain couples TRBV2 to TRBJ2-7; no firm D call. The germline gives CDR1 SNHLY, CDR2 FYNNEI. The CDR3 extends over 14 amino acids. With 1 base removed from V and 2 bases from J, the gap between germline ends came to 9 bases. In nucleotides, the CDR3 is TGTGCCAGCAGTGAAGACTGGAATCCCTACGAGCAGTACTTC. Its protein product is CASSEDWNPYEQYF.

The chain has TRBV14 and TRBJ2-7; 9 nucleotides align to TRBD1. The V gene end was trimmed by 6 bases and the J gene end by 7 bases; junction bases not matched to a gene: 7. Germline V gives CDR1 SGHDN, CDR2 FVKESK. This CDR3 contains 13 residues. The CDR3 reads CASRRTGAGEQYV. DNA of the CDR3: TGTGCCAGCAGACGGACAGGGGCGGGGGAGCAGTACGTC.

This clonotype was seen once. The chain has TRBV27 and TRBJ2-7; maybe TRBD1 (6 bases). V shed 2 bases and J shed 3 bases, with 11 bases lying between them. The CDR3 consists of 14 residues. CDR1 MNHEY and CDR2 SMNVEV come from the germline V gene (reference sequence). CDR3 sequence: CASSLVGGGYEQYF. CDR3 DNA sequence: TGTGCCAGCAGTTTAGTTGGGGGCGGCTACGAGCAGTACTTC.

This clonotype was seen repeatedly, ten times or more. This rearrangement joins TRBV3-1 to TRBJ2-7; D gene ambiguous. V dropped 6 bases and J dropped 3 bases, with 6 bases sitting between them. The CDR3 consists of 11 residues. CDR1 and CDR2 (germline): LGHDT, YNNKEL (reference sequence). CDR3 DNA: TGTGCCAGCAGTCAACTCTACGAGCAGTACTTC. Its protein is CASSQLYEQYF.

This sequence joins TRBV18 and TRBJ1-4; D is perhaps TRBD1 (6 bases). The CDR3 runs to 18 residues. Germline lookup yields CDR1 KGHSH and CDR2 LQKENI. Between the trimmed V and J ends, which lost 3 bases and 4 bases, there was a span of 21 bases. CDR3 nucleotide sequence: TGTGCCAGCTCACCGGGACTTCTCCAGGGGTCCTTTAATGAAAAACTGTTTTTT. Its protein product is CASSPGLLQGSFNEKLFF. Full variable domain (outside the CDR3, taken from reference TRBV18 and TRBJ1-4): NAGVMQNPRHLVRRRGQEARLRCSPMKGHSHVYWYRQLPEEGLKFMVYLQKENIIDESGMPKERFSAEFPKEGPSILRIQQVVRGDSAAYFCASSPGLLQGSFNEKLFFGSGTQLSVL.

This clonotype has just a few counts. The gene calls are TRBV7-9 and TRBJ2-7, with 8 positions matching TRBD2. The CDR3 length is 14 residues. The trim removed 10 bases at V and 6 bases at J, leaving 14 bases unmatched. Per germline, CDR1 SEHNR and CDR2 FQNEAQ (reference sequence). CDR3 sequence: CANSAPAGVGEQYF. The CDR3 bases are TGTGCCAACTCGGCCCCAGCGGGGGTCGGCGAGCAGTACTTC.

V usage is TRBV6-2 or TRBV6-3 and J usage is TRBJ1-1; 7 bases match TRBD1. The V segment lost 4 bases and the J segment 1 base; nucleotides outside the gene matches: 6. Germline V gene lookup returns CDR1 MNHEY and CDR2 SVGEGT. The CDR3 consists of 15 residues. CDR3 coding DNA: TGTGCCAGCAGTTTGAGGAACAGGGGGAACACTGAAGCTTTCTTT. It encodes CASSLRNRGNTEAFF.

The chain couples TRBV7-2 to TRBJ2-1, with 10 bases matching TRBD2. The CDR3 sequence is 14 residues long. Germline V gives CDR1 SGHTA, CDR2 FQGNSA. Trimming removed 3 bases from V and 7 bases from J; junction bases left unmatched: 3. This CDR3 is CASSLASGGNEQFF. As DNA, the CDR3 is TGTGCCAGCAGCTTGGCTAGCGGGGGTAATGAGCAGTTCTTC.

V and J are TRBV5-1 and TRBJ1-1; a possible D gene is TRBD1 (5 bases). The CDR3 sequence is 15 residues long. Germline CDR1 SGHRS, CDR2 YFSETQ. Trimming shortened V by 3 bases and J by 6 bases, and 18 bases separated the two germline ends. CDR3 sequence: CASSWDSVVSSEAFF. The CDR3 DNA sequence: TGCGCCAGCAGCTGGGACTCCGTGGTTTCGTCTGAAGCTTTCTTT.

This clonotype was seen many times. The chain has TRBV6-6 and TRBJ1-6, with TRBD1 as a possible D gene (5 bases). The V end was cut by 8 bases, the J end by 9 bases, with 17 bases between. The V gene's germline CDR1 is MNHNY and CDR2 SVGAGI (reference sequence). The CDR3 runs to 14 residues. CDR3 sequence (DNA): TGTGCCAGCGTGACTGGGGGATCGGGTTCACCCCTCCACTTT. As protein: CASVTGGSGSPLHF.

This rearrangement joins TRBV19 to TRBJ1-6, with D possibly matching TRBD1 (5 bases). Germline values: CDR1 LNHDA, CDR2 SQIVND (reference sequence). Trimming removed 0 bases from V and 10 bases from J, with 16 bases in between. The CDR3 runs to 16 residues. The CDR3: CASSIETIPGRSPLHF. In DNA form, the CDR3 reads TGTGCCAGTAGTATAGAGACTATACCAGGGCGATCACCCCTCCACTTT.

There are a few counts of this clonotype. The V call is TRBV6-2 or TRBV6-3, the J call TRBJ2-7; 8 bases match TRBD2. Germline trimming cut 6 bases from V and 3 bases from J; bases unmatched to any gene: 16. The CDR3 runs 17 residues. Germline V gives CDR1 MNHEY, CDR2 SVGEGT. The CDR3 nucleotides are TGTGCCAGCAGACACTCCCCCTCCGGGACTAGGATCTACGAGCAGTACTTC. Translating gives CASRHSPSGTRIYEQYF.

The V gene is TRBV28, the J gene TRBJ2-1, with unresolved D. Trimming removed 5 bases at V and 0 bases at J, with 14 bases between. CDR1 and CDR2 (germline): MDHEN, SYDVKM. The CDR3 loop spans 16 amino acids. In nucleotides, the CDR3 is TGTGCCAGCAGTACCTACCGGGCCCGCTCCTACAATGAGCAGTTCTTC. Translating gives CASSTYRARSYNEQFF.